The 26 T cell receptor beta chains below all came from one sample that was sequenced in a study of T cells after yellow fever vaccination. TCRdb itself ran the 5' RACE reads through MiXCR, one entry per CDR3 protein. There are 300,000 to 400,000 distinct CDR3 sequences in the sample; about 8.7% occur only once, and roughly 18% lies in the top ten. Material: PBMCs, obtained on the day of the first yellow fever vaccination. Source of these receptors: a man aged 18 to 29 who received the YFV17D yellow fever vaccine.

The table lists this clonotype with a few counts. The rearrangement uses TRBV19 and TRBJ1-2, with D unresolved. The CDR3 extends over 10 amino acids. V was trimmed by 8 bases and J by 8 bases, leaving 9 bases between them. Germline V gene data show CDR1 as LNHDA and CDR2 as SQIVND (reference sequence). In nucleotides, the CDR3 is TGTGCCAGTGGGAGTCCGGGCTACACCTTC. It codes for CASGSPGYTF.

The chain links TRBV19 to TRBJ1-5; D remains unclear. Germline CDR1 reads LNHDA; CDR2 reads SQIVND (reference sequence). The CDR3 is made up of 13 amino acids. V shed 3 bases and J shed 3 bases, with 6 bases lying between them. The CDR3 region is CASSMGFNQPQHF. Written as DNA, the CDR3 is TGTGCCAGTAGTATGGGGTTCAATCAGCCCCAGCATTTT.

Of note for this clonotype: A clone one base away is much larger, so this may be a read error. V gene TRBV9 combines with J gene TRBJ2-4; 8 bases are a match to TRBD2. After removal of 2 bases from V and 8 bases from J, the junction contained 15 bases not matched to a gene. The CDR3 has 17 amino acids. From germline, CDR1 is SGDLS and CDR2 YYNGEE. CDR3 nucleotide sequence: TGTGCCAGCAGCGTCCAACCGACGGGGGGGCCGAGGGACATTCAGTACTTC. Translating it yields CASSVQPTGGPRDIQYF.

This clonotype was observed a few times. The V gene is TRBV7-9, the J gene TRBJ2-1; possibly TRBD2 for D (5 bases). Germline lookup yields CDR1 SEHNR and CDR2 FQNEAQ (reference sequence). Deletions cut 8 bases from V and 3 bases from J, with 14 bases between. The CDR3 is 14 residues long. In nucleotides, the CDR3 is TGTGCCAGCTCGCGGACGGGGATCTACAATGAGCAGTTCTTC. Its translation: CASSRTGIYNEQFF.

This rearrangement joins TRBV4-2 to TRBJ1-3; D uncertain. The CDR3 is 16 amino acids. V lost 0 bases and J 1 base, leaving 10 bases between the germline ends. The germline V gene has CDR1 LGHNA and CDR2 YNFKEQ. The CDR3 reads CASSQDVPLSGNTIYF. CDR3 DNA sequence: TGTGCCAGCAGCCAAGACGTCCCATTGTCTGGAAACACCATATATTTT.

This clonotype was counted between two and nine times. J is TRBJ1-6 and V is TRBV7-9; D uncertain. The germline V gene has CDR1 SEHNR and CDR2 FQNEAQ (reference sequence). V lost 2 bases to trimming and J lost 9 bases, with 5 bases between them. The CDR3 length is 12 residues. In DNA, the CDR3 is TGTGCCAGCAGCTTAAAGGGTTCACCCCTCCACTTT. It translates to CASSLKGSPLHF.

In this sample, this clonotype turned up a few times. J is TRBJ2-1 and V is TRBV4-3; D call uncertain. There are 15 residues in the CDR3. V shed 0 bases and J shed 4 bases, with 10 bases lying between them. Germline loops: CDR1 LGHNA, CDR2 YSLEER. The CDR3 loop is CASSQEWKSYNEQFF. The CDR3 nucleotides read TGCGCCAGCAGCCAAGAGTGGAAATCGTACAATGAGCAGTTCTTC.

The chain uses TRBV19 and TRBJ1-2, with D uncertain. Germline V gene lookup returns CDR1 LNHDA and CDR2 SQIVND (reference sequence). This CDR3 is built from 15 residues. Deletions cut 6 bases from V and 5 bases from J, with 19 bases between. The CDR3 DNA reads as TGTGCCAGTAGAGAAATCAGGCGCCGGGAGTATGGCTACACCTTC. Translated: CASREIRRREYGYTF.

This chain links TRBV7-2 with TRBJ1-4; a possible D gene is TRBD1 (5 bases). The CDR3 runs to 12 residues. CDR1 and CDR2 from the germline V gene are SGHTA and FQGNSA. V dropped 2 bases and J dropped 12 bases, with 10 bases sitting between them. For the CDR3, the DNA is TGTGCCAGCAGCTTACAGGGTGGTCAACTGTTTTTT. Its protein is CASSLQGGQLFF. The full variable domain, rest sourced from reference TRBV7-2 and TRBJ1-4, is GAGVSQSPSNKVTEKGKDVELRCDPISGHTALYWYRQSLGQGLEFLIYFQGNSAPDKSGLPSDRFSAERTGGSVSTLTIQRTQQEDSAVYLCASSLQGGQLFFGSGTQLSVL.

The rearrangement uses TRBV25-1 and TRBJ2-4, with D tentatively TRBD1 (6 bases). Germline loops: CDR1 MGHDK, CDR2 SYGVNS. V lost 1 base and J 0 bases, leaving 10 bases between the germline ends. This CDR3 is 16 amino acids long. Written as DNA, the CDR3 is TGTGCCAGCAGTGAATCAGGGGTCCTAGCCAAAAACATTCAGTACTTC. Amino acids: CASSESGVLAKNIQYF.

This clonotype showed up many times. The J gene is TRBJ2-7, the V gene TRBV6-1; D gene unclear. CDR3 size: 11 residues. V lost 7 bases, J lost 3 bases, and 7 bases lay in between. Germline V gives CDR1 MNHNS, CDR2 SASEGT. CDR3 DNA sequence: TGTGCCAGCATCTCAGGCTACGAGCAGTACGTC. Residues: CASISGYEQYV.

CDR3 nucleotide sequence: TGTGCCAGCAGCTTAGAGGATGGGGTTTTCTGGGAAAAACTGTTTTTT. Encoded protein: CASSLEDGVFWEKLFF. The rearrangement uses TRBV11-2 and TRBJ1-4; D unclear. Between the trimmed V and J ends, which lost 0 bases and 8 bases, there was a span of 16 bases. This CDR3 contains 16 residues. Germline V lookup: CDR1 SGHAT, CDR2 FQNNGV.

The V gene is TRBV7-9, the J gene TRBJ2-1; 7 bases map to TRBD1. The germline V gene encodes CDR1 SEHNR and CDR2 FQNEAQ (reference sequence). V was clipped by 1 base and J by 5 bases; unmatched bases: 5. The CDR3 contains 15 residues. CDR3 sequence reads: CASSLGSGTDNEQFF. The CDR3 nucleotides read TGTGCCAGCAGCTTAGGTTCCGGGACAGACAATGAGCAGTTCTTC. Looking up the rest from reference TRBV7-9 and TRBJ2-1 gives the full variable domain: DTGVSQNPRHKITKRGQNVTFRCDPISEHNRLYWYRQTLGQGPEFLTYFQNEAQLEKSRLLSDRFSAERPKGSFSTLEIQRTEQGDSAMYLCASSLGSGTDNEQFFGPGTRLTVL.

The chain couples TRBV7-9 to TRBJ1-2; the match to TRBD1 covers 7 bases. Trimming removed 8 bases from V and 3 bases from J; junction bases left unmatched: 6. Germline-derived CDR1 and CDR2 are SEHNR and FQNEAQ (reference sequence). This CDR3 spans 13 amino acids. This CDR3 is CASDTGTDYGYTF. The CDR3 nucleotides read TGTGCCAGCGACACCGGGACAGACTATGGCTACACCTTC. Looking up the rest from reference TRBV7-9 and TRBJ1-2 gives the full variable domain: DTGVSQNPRHKITKRGQNVTFRCDPISEHNRLYWYRQTLGQGPEFLTYFQNEAQLEKSRLLSDRFSAERPKGSFSTLEIQRTEQGDSAMYLCASDTGTDYGYTFGSGTRLTVV.

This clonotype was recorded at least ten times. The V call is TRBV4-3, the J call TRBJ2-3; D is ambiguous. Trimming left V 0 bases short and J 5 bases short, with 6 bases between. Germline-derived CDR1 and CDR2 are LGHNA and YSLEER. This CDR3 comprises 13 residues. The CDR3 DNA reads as TGCGCCAGCAGCCAAGATCGGAGAGATACGCAGTATTTT. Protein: CASSQDRRDTQYF.

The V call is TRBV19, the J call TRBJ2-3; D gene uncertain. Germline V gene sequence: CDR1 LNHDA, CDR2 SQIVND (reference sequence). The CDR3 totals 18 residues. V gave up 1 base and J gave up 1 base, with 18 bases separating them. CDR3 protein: CASSIGPPTALGTDTQYF. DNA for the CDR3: TGTGCCAGTAGTATAGGCCCCCCGACTGCCCTCGGCACAGATACGCAGTATTTT.

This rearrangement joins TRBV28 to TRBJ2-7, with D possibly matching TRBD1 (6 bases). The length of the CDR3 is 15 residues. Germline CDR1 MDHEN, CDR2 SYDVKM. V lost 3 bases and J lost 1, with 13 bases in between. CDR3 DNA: TGTGCCAGCAGTTTGCAGGGGTGGGGATCCTACGAGCAGTACGTC. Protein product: CASSLQGWGSYEQYV.

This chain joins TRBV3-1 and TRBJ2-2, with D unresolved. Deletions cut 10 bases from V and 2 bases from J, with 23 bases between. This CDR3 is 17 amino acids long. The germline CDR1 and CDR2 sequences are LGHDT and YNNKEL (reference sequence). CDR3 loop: CATCQVLVGPNTGELFF. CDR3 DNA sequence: TGTGCCACCTGCCAAGTATTGGTCGGGCCAAACACCGGGGAGCTGTTTTTT.

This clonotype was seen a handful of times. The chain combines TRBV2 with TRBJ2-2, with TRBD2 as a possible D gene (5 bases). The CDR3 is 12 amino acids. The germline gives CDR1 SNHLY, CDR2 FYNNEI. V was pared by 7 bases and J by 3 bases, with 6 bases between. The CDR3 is CASTADTGELFF. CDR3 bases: TGTGCCAGCACAGCGGACACCGGGGAGCTGTTTTTT.

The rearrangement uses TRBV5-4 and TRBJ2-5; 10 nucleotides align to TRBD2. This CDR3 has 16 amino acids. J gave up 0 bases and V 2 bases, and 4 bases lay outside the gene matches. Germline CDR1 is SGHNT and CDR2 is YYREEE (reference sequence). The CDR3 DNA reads TGTGCCAGCAGCTTATTTAGCGGGGGGTACCAAGAGACCCAGTACTTC. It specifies CASSLFSGGYQETQYF.

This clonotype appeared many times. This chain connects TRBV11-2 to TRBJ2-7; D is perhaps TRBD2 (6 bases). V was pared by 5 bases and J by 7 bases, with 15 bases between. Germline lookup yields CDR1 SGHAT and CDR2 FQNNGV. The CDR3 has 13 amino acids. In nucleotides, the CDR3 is TGTGCCAGCAGCGGTCGGGGGTACTGGGAGCAGTACTTC. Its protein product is CASSGRGYWEQYF.

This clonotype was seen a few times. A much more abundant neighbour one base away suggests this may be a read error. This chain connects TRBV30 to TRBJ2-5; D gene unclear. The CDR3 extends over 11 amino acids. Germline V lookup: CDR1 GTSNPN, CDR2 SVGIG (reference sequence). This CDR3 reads CAWNQEETQCF. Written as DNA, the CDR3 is TGTGCCTGGAATCAGGAAGAGACCCAGTGCTTC.

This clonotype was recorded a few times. The CDR3 is CSAYRAGVGFNEQFF. DNA of the CDR3: TGCAGTGCTTATCGAGCGGGGGTAGGTTTCAATGAGCAGTTCTTC. This chain connects TRBV20-1 to TRBJ2-1; 8 nucleotides match TRBD2. The length of the CDR3 is 15 residues. CDR1 and CDR2 (germline): DFQATT, SNEGSKA (reference sequence). Trimming took 5 bases from V and 6 from J; bases not matched to a gene: 12.

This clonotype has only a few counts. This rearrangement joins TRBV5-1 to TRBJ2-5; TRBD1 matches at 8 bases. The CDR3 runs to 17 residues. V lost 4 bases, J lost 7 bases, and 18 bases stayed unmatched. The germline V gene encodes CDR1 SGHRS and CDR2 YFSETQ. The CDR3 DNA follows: TGCGCCAGCAGCAGCGATCCGGGACAGGTTTTTAGTGGGACCCAGTACTTC. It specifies CASSSDPGQVFSGTQYF. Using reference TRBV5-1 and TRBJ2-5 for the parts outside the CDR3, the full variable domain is KAGVTQTPRYLIKTRGQQVTLSCSPISGHRSVSWYQQTPGQGLQFLFEYFSETQRNKGNFPGRFSGRQFSNSRSEMNVSTLELGDSALYLCASSSDPGQVFSGTQYFGPGTRLLVL.

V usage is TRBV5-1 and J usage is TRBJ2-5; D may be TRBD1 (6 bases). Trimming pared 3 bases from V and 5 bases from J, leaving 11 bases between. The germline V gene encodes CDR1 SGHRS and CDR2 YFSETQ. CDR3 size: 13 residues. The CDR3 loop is CASSSGAGETQYF. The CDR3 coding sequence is TGCGCCAGCAGCTCAGGGGCCGGGGAGACCCAGTACTTC. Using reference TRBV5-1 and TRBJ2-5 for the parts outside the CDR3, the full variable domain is KAGVTQTPRYLIKTRGQQVTLSCSPISGHRSVSWYQQTPGQGLQFLFEYFSETQRNKGNFPGRFSGRQFSNSRSEMNVSTLELGDSALYLCASSSGAGETQYFGPGTRLLVL.

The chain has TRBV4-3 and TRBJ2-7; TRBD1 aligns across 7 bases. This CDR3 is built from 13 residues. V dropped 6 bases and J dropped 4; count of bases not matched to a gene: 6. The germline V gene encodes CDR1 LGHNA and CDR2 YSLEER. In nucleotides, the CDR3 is TGCGCCAGCAGTCACGACAGGGATTACGAGCAGTACTTC. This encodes CASSHDRDYEQYF.